Sequencing of this T cell receptor beta chain was carried out in a study of control samples from healthy donors and cancer patients. The assay was immunoSEQ multiplex PCR, and TCRdb's table has in-frame clones only and misses some. Counted here are some 94,000 clones, 70% to 90% occurring once; the ten biggest clones make up about 10%. The germline V gene has CDR1 SGHRS and CDR2 YFSETQ. The V end lost 1 base, the J end lost 4 bases, and 11 bases lay between the germline ends. The CDR3 covers 15 residues. V is TRBV5-1 and J is TRBJ1-4; possible D gene TRBD1, 5 bases. The TCR comes from a woman in her forties or fifties with colorectal cancer. Material: PBMCs. CDR3 region: CASSLLGQINEKLFF. The DNA of the CDR3 is TGCGCCAGCAGCTTGTTGGGGCAGATTAATGAAAAACTGTTTTTT.